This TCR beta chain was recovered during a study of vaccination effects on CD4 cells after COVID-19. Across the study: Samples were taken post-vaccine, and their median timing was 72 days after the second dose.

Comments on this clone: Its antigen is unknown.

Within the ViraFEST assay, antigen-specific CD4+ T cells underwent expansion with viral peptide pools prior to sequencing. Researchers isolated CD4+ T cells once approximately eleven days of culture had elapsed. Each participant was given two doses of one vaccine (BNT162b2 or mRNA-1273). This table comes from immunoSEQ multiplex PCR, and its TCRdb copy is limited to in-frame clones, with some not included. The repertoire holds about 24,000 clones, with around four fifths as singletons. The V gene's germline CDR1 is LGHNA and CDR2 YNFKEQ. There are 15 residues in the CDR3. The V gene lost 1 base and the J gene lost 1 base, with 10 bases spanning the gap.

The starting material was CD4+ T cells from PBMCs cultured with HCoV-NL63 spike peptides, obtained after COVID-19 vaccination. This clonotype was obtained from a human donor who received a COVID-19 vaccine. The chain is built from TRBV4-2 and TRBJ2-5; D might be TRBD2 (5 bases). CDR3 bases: TGTGCCAGCAGCCAAGGGAGGAGTGGCCAAGAGACCCAGTACTTC. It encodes CASSQGRSGQETQYF.